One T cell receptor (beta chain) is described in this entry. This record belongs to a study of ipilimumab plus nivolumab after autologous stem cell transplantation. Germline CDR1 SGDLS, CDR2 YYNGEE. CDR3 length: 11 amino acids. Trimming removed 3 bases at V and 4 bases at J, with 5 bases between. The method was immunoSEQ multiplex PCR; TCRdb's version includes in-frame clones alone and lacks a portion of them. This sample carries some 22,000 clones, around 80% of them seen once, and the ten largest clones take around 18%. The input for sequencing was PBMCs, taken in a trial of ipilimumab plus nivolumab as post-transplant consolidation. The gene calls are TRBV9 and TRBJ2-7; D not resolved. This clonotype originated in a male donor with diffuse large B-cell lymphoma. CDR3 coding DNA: TGTGCCAGCAGCGCTGTTTACGAGCAGTACTTC. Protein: CASSAVYEQYF.